These 20 T cell receptor beta chains originate from one sample sequenced in a study of long-term antiretroviral therapy in people with HIV. immunoSEQ v3.0 was run at survey level. The assay was immunoSEQ multiplex PCR, and TCRdb's table has in-frame clones only and misses some. Among 20,000 to 25,000 clones, over 70% were seen once, and the ten largest hold approximately 5%. The sequences come from unsorted PBMCs, collected 0.3 years after starting antiretroviral therapy. The receptors stem from a man aged 50-60 years with HIV.

V and J are TRBV4-3 and TRBJ2-1; 10 bases are a match to TRBD1. V lost 4 bases, J lost 7 bases, and 4 bases stayed unmatched. The CDR3 runs 14 residues. CDR1 is LGHNA and CDR2 is YSLEER in the germline V gene. CDR3 DNA: TGCGCCAGCAGCCGCGGGACAGGGGAAAATGAGCAGTTCTTC. Protein: CASSRGTGENEQFF.

The rearrangement joins TRBV7-2 to TRBJ1-2, with D uncertain. Trimming shortened V by 2 bases and J by 1 base, and 14 bases separated the two germline ends. Per germline, CDR1 SGHTA and CDR2 FQGNSA. This CDR3 has 16 residues. The DNA for the CDR3 is TGTGCCAGCAGCTTATCTGGAGGCAGGTTTAACTATGGCTACACCTTC. Amino acids: CASSLSGGRFNYGYTF.

The chain carries TRBV7-9 and TRBJ2-3, with 9 bases matching TRBD2. V dropped 5 bases and J dropped 0; count of bases not matched to a gene: 9. Germline V lookup: CDR1 SEHNR, CDR2 FQNEAQ (reference sequence). CDR3 length: 17 residues. CDR3 coding DNA: TGTGCCAGCAGCGCCCTTGGGGCGGGAGGGAGCACAGATACGCAGTATTTT. Amino acid sequence: CASSALGAGGSTDTQYF.

A few counts support this clone. The V call is TRBV25-1, the J call TRBJ1-1; 8 bases are shared with TRBD1. This CDR3 is 15 amino acids long. After removal of 4 bases from V and 4 bases from J, the junction contained 8 bases not matched to a gene. Germline CDR1 and CDR2: MGHDK and SYGVNS. CDR3 residues: CASSARSRGPTEAFF. The CDR3 DNA follows: TGTGCCAGCAGTGCAAGATCCAGGGGGCCCACTGAAGCTTTCTTT.

V is TRBV19 and J is TRBJ2-1; 7 nucleotides agree with TRBD1. Germline CDR1 is LNHDA and CDR2 is SQIVND (reference sequence). The CDR3 has 14 residues. The ends lost 4 bases at V and 3 bases at J; junction bases unmatched: 3. DNA of the CDR3: TGTGCCAGTAGTAGGACAGGCGACTACAATGAGCAGTTCTTC. It yields the protein CASSRTGDYNEQFF.

The chain joins TRBV7-8 to TRBJ2-6, with TRBD1 identical over 8 bases. CDR3 size: 16 residues. V shed 2 bases, J shed 4 bases, and the junction held 4 bases outside the gene matches. Per the germline V gene, CDR1 is SGHVS and CDR2 is FQNEAQ. The CDR3 is CASSLRQGSGANVLTF. The CDR3 DNA sequence: TGTGCCAGCAGCTTACGACAGGGGAGCGGGGCCAACGTCCTGACTTTC.

The chain couples TRBV28 to TRBJ2-6; D unresolved. This CDR3 comprises 20 residues. V shed 2 bases and J shed 2 bases, with 22 bases lying between them. Germline V gives CDR1 MDHEN, CDR2 SYDVKM. CDR3 amino acids: CASSLTGFLGILTGANVLTF. For the CDR3, the DNA is TGTGCCAGCAGTTTAACCGGGTTCTTGGGGATTCTGACTGGGGCCAACGTCCTGACTTTC. Supplemented by reference TRBV28 and TRBJ2-6, the full variable domain reads DVKVTQSSRYLVKRTGEKVFLECVQDMDHENMFWYRQDPGLGLRLIYFSYDVKMKEKGDIPEGYSVSREKKERFSLILESASTNQTSMYLCASSLTGFLGILTGANVLTFGAGSRLTVL.

CDR3 in amino acids: CASSLTRPDTQYF. CDR3 DNA sequence: TGTGCCAGCAGCTTAACCCGCCCAGATACGCAGTATTTT. The J gene is TRBJ2-3, the V gene TRBV7-3, with unresolved D. Germline CDR1 and CDR2: SGHTA and FQGTGA. V was pared by 0 bases and J by 4 bases, with 5 bases between. CDR3 length: 13 amino acids.

The CDR3 here is CASSSSSNTEAFF. The DNA of the CDR3 is TGTGCCAGCAGTTCCTCATCGAACACTGAAGCTTTCTTT. V gene TRBV27 combines with J gene TRBJ1-1, with D unresolved. There are 13 residues in the CDR3. V dropped 4 bases and J dropped 1 base, with 7 bases sitting between them. From germline, CDR1 is MNHEY and CDR2 SMNVEV (reference sequence).

This chain uses TRBV28 with TRBJ1-5; a weak D match, TRBD1 (6 bases). The CDR3 contains 15 residues. V was shortened by 3 bases and J by 2 bases, with 11 bases between the two germline ends. CDR1 and CDR2 (germline): MDHEN, SYDVKM. The chain's CDR3 is CASSFQRQGNQPQHF. CDR3 DNA: TGTGCCAGCAGTTTTCAGCGACAGGGCAATCAGCCCCAGCATTTT.

This clone occurred once. V is TRBV7-2 and J is TRBJ1-1, with 10 nucleotides matching TRBD1. CDR1 and CDR2 from the germline V gene are SGHTA and FQGNSA. After removal of 5 bases from V and 1 base from J, the junction contained 1 base not matched to a gene. The CDR3 contains 14 residues. The DNA of the CDR3 is TGTGCCAGCAGCCGACAGGGGGCGAACACTGAAGCTTTCTTT. This sequence encodes CASSRQGANTEAFF.

The V gene is TRBV7-2, the J gene TRBJ2-1; 9 nucleotides line up with TRBD2. J gave up 15 bases and V 1 base, and 10 bases lay outside the gene matches. CDR1 and CDR2 (germline): SGHTA, FQGNSA. The CDR3 is made up of 14 amino acids. As DNA, the CDR3 is TGTGCCAGCAGCTTAGTTGCGGGGGGGTTGTTTTCGTTCTTC. Its protein product is CASSLVAGGLFSFF.

The sample holds one count of this clone. The CDR3 loop reads CASSPIRGEAFF. DNA of the CDR3: TGTGCCAGCAGCCCGATTAGGGGGGAAGCTTTCTTT. The chain combines TRBV7-9 with TRBJ1-1, with a possible D match to TRBD1 (6 bases). The CDR3 totals 12 residues. Trimming stripped 5 bases from V and 8 bases from J, with 12 bases between. Looked up from germline, CDR1 is SEHNR and CDR2 is FQNEAQ (reference sequence).

This sequence joins TRBV18 and TRBJ1-3; 7 nucleotides agree with TRBD1. Germline V lookup: CDR1 KGHSH, CDR2 LQKENI. CDR3 length: 17 residues. V dropped 4 bases and J dropped 2; count of bases not matched to a gene: 11. The DNA for the CDR3 is TGTGCCAGCTCACGAACCAGGGGGGTTGTTCCTGGAAACACCATATATTTT. This gives the protein CASSRTRGVVPGNTIYF.

The chain recombines TRBV11-3 with TRBJ2-7; 16 nucleotides match TRBD2. The CDR3 loop spans 14 amino acids. The ends lost 4 bases at V and 10 bases at J; junction bases unmatched: 4. In germline, CDR1 is SGHNT, CDR2 YENEEA. CDR3 amino acids: CASSSGLAGGPQYF. DNA of the CDR3: TGTGCCAGCAGCTCGGGACTAGCGGGAGGGCCTCAGTACTTC.

The chain couples TRBV1 to TRBJ1-3. TRBV1 constitutes a pseudogene. CDR3 length: 18 amino acids. In nucleotides, the CDR3 is TGCACCAGCACCCTCCACCGGGTCTCCAAATTCTCTGGAAACACCATATATTTT. It codes for CTSTLHRVSKFSGNTIYF.

The V call is TRBV6-5, the J call TRBJ2-7; the D gene is possibly TRBD1 (6 bases). Germline V gives CDR1 MNHEY, CDR2 SVGAGI. V lost 0 bases and J lost 5, with 14 bases in between. CDR3 length: 15 residues. The CDR3 is CASSYSTQGNDEQYF. In DNA, the CDR3 is TGTGCCAGCAGTTACTCGACTCAGGGGAATGACGAGCAGTACTTC.

This clone has a handful of counts. The chain joins TRBV5-1 to TRBJ1-2, with D possibly TRBD1 on 6 matching bases. Germline V gives CDR1 SGHRS, CDR2 YFSETQ. CDR3 length: 15 residues. Trimming left V 1 base short and J 0 bases short, with 10 bases between. CDR3 in DNA: TGCGCCAGCAGCTTGTCGCGGGGGCCTAACTATGGCTACACCTTC. Protein product: CASSLSRGPNYGYTF.

The chain uses TRBV4-3 and TRBJ2-3, with D possibly matching TRBD2 (5 bases). V lost 0 bases, J lost 2 bases, and 9 bases lay in between. CDR3 size: 15 residues. The germline V gene has CDR1 LGHNA and CDR2 YSLEER. CDR3 coding DNA: TGCGCCAGCAGCCAAGAGGACTTCAACACAGATACGCAGTATTTT. Translation gives CASSQEDFNTDTQYF.

There are a few counts of this clone. V is TRBV6-1 and J is TRBJ2-1; D is possibly TRBD2 (5 bases). Germline V gene lookup returns CDR1 MNHNS and CDR2 SASEGT. Deletions cut 4 bases from V and 7 bases from J, with 20 bases between. CDR3 length equals 16 residues. The CDR3 coding sequence is TGTGCCAGCAGTGTCCGAGGGAGCCTGAGAGGAAATGAGCAGTTCTTC. This sequence encodes CASSVRGSLRGNEQFF.